This T cell receptor (beta chain) was captured in a study of tissue T cells after allogeneic stem cell transplantation. Profiling relied on immunoSEQ multiplex PCR, and the TCRdb table lists in-frame clones only, not all of them. The data contain 5,500 to 8,000 clones, roughly 60% of them singletons. CDR3 size: 13 residues. Germline loops: CDR1 SGHTA, CDR2 FQGNSA. Trimming at V came to 5 bases and at J to 8 bases, leaving 8 bases not matched to a gene. The V call is TRBV7-2, the J call TRBJ1-2; 7 positions agree with TRBD1. This specimen consisted of duodenum tissue, obtained at autopsy. The receptor comes from a female donor at least 60 years old with lung cancer. The CDR3 region is CASSTPTGSGYTF. The CDR3 coding sequence is TGTGCCAGCAGCACCCCGACAGGGAGCGGCTACACCTTC. Full variable domain (missing parts from reference TRBV7-2 and TRBJ1-2): GAGVSQSPSNKVTEKGKDVELRCDPISGHTALYWYRQSLGQGLEFLIYFQGNSAPDKSGLPSDRFSAERTGGSVSTLTIQRTQQEDSAVYLCASSTPTGSGYTFGSGTRLTVV.